The present entry profiles one TCR beta chain with its context. Its antigen has not been determined. Base qualities are not at hand, and no much larger clone is one base apart. The data were obtained in a study of blood T cell repertoires in COVID-19 (TCRdb year 2020). Concerning the study at large: Samples from collaborators originated in the United States, Italy and Spain and spanned both the acute and convalescent phases of COVID-19. The material from the prospective study consisted of cDNA or gDNA derived from T cells, B-cell-depleted T cells, or PBMCs. Deeply sampled blood TCRbeta repertoires from subjects exposed to, actively infected with, or recovered from COVID-19 were included in the dataset. A freely available public database, intended as a resource for researchers studying the immune response to SARS-CoV-2, is where the repertoires were released. The samples were drawn from the first 160 participants of the ongoing ImmuneRACE study and from under 1,500 subjects provided by 6 global collaborators. A de-identified subject ID, COVID-19 status, age in years and sex were almost always included in the sample metadata. HLA class I and class II types, where available, came from metadata supplied by the sample provider rather than from assay-based typing. What the study reported, not specific to this receptor: How much clinical and demographic metadata was included differed by source and by participant, and the metadata was provided uncurated.

One collaborating source in Seattle enrolled patients during active infection and followed them longitudinally through the course of disease. Collaborating institutions collected whole blood in K2EDTA tubes following their own protocols. For TCRbeta analysis, collaborator samples were shipped as frozen whole blood, as isolated PBMCs, or as DNA extracted from either sample type. Including the terminal cysteine and phenylalanine, the CDR3 comprises 14 residues. Only the CDR3 portion is preserved as DNA: 42 bases, with reading frame beginning at the first base. The germline V gene supplies CDR1 SGHVS and CDR2 FQNEAQ. For this chain, trimming is 11 bases at the V end and 5 bases at the J end, and the number of junction bases without a gene match is 14. TCRbeta CDR3 regions were amplified from genomic DNA using the immunoSEQ Assay, a bias-controlled multiplex PCR. Per the authors' processing: The number of nucleated cells in each sample was estimated by amplification of reference gene primers within the assay. Sequence reads were collapsed and filtered to measure the absolute abundance of every unique TCRbeta CDR3 rearrangement. For each sample, productive Simpson clonality was calculated as the square root of Simpson's diversity index across productive rearrangements. TCRdb provides this immuneACCESS table in a form limited to in-frame rearrangements. Some clones are lacking; in checked studies, under half of them reflect an unresolved V gene, and why the rest are absent is not known. V, J and clone size reflect that table, while D and trimming were determined from the DNA. For this sample the table gives around 460,000 clones, of which roughly 89% were detected only once. The ten largest clones represent roughly 0.87% of the sample.

The source material was peripheral blood. The sequence derives from a young man with COVID-19, enrolled during active disease. The chain is assembled from TRBV7-8 and TRBJ2-7, with TRBD2 matching 8 junction bases. The CDR3 loop reads CAGAQRESIHEQYF. The base sequence is TGTGCCGGAGCCCAGCGGGAGTCAATCCACGAGCAGTACTTC.